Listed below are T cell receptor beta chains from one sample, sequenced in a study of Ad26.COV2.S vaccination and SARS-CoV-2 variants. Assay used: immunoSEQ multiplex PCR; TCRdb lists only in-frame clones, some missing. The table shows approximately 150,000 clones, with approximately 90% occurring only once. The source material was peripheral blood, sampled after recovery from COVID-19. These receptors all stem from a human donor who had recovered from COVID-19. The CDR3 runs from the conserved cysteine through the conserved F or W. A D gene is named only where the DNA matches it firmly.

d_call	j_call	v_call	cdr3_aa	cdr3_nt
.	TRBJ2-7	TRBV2	CASRPSSYEQYF	TGTGCCAGCAGGCCCAGCTCCTACGAGCAGTACTTC
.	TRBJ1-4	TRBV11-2	CASSLGPTEKLFF	TGTGCCAGCAGCTTAGGTCCGACCGAAAAACTGTTTTTT
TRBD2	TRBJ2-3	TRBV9	CASSVGTSGGASTYTDTQYF	TGTGCCAGCAGCGTCGGGACTAGCGGGGGGGCTTCGACCTACACAGATACGCAGTATTTT
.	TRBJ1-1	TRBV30	CAWTGDTEAFF	TGTGCCTGGACAGGGGACACTGAAGCTTTCTTT
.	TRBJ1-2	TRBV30	CAWTHGSYGYTF	TGTGCCTGGACCCACGGGAGCTATGGCTACACCTTC
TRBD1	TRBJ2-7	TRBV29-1	CSVMTGGGEQYF	TGCAGCGTCATGACAGGGGGCGGCGAGCAGTACTTC
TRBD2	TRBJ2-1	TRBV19	CASSSRTSGAFNEQFF	TGTGCCAGTAGTTCCCGGACTAGCGGGGCATTCAATGAGCAGTTCTTC
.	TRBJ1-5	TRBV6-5	CASTIRDSNQPQHF	TGTGCCAGCACCATCCGGGACAGCAATCAGCCCCAGCATTTT
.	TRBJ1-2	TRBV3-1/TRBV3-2	CASSRGFTDLRGGGYTF	TGTGCCAGCAGCCGAGGGTTCACAGACCTCCGGGGAGGTGGCTACACCTTC
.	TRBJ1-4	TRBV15	CATSRDLASNEKLFF	TGTGCCACCAGCAGAGATCTAGCATCGAATGAAAAACTGTTTTTT
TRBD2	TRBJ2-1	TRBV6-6	CASRPSGGLNEQFF	TGTGCCAGCAGACCTAGCGGGGGGTTAAATGAGCAGTTCTTC
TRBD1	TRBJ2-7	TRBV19	CASSTSGQGGRYEQYF	TGTGCCAGTAGTACCTCGGGACAGGGGGGTAGGTACGAGCAGTACTTC
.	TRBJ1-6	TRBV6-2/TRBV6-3	CASSKETVWGLHF	TGTGCCAGCAGTAAAGAGACGGTCTGGGGCCTCCACTTT